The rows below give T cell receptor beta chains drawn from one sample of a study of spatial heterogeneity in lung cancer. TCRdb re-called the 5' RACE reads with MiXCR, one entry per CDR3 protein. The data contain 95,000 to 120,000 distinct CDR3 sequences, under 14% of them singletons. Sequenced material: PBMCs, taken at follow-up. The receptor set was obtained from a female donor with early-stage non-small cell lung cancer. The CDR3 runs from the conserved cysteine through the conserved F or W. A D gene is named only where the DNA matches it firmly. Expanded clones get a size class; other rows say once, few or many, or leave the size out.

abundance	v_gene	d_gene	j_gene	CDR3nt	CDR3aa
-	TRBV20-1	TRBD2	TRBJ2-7	TGCAGTGCTAGAGATCTGACTAGCGGGTTGGCCTACGAGCAGTACTTC	CSARDLTSGLAYEQYF
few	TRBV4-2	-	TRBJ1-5	TGTGCCAGCAGCCAAGATCTGACGGGTAATCAGCCCCAGCATTTT	CASSQDLTGNQPQHF
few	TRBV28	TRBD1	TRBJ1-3	TGTGCCAGCAGTTTACCCGGGACAGGAAGAAACACCATATATTTT	CASSLPGTGRNTIYF
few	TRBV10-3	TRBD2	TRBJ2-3	TGTGCCATCAGTGATAAGGGACTAGCGGCTAGCACAGATACGCAGTATTTT	CAISDKGLAASTDTQYF
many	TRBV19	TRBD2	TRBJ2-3	TGTGCCAGTACACGAATAGCGGGATCCGACACAGATACGCAGTATTTT	CASTRIAGSDTDTQYF
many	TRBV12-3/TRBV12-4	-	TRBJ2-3	TGTGCGGTGTGGGGGGGCCGTACGGAAGATACGCAGTATTTT	CAVWGGRTEDTQYF
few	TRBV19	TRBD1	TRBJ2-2	TGTGCCAGTACCCTGAAGGGACAGGGATTATCCGGGGAGCTGTTTTTT	CASTLKGQGLSGELFF
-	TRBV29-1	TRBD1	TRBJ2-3	TGCAGCGTTGGGGGACAGGGTTTGACAGATACGCAGTATTTT	CSVGGQGLTDTQYF
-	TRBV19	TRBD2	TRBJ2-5	TGTGCCAGTAGTATCGGATCTAGCGGGAGGCCCCCCGGCCTAGAGACCCAGTACTTC	CASSIGSSGRPPGLETQYF
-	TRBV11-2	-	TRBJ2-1	TGTGCCAGCAGCTTAGGTGTCAGGAGCAATGAGCAGTTCTTC	CASSLGVRSNEQFF
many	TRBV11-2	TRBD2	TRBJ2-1	TGTGCCAGCAGCACCGAGGGACTACTAATAGGGAATGAGCAGTTCTTC	CASSTEGLLIGNEQFF
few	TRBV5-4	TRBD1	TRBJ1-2	TGTGCCAGCAGGCCGGGACAGGGACCTTATGGCTACACCTTC	CASRPGQGPYGYTF
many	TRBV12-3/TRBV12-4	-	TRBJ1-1	TGTGCCAGCAGAATGACAGGATCTGGCACTGAAGCTTTCTTT	CASRMTGSGTEAFF
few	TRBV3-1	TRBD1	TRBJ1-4	TGTGCCAGCAGCCCGGGACAGGGGGGCTTCGTGTTTTTT	CASSPGQGGFVFF
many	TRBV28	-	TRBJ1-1	TGTGCCAGCAGTCCATCGACGGTCCAAGCTTTCTTT	CASSPSTVQAFF
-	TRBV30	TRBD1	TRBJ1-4	TGTGCCTACTCCAGGGGGAATGTTGAAAAACTGTTTTTT	CAYSRGNVEKLFF
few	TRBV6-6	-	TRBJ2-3	TGTGCCAGCAGTTACTCGAGTCGGGACGGGAGTCGCGCAGATACGCAGTATTTT	CASSYSSRDGSRADTQYF
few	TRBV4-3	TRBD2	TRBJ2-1	TGCGCCAGCAGCCCCTCGGGGATAGCGGGGTCCTACAATGAGCAGTTCTTC	CASSPSGIAGSYNEQFF
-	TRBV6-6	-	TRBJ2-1	TGTGCCAGCAGTTACTCGATTTTTAGGAATGAGCAGTTCTTC	CASSYSIFRNEQFF
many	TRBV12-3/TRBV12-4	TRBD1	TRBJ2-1	TGTGCCAGCAGTCCGGACAGGGTTCGTCATGAGCAGTTCTTC	CASSPDRVRHEQFF
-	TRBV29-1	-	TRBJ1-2	TGCAGCGTAGGACAGCAGAACTATGGCTACACCTTC	CSVGQQNYGYTF
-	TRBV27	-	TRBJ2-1	TGTGCCAGCAGTCACCAAGGCTCTTTCATCAATGAGCAGTTCTTC	CASSHQGSFINEQFF
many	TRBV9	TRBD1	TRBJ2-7	TGTGCCAGCAGCGCGGGACAGGGAAGGCACGAGCAGTACTTC	CASSAGQGRHEQYF
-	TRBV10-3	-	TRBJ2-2	TGTGCCATCAGGGACGGGGGGAACACCGGGGAGCTGTTTTTT	CAIRDGGNTGELFF
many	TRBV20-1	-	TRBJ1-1	TGCAGTGCTAGAGATCCCCTCCAGGGTGCCACTGAAGCTTTCTTT	CSARDPLQGATEAFF
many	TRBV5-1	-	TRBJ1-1	TGCGCCAGCAGCTTGCCGCCGAGCACTGAAGCTTTCTTT	CASSLPPSTEAFF
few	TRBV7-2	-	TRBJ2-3	TGTGCCAGCAGCTTAGGTGGCGACACAGATACGCAGTATTTT	CASSLGGDTDTQYF
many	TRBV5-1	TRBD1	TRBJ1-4	TGCGCCAGCAGCTTTCTAAGGACAGGAGCAGAAAAACTGTTTTTT	CASSFLRTGAEKLFF
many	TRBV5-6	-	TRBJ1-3	TGTGCCAGCAGCTTGAAATTGGGATTTGTTGCCTCTGGAAACACCATATATTTT	CASSLKLGFVASGNTIYF
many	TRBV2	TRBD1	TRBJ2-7	TGTGCCAGCAGTGAGGGACAGGGGGCCGTCAGGCCCTACGAGCAGTACTTC	CASSEGQGAVRPYEQYF
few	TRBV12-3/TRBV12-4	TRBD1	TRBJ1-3	TGTGCCAGCAGTTCTCCGGGACAGGGTAGAAACACCATATATTTT	CASSSPGQGRNTIYF
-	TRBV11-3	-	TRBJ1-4	TGTGCCAGCAGCTTCGGGACGGGTAATGAAAAACTGTTTTTT	CASSFGTGNEKLFF
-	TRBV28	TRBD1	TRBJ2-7	TGTGCCACCGCGGTGGGGGGGGACAGGGGACGCGAGCAGTACTTC	CATAVGGDRGREQYF
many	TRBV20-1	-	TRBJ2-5	TGCAGTGCTGCAACCGGGACTCAACAAGAGACCCAGTACTTC	CSAATGTQQETQYF
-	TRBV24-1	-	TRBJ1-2	TGTGCCACCAGTGATTCTAAAACAGGGAACTATGGCTACACCTTC	CATSDSKTGNYGYTF
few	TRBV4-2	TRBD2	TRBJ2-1	TGTGCCAGCAGCCAAGATTTCGGTCTAGCGGGTGCGGAGCAGTTCTTC	CASSQDFGLAGAEQFF
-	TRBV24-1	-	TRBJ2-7	TGTGCCACCAGGGGCAGGGACTCCTACGAGCAGTACTTC	CATRGRDSYEQYF
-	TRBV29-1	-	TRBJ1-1	TGCAGCGGCACCACCCAGGCCGACACTGAAGCTTTCTTT	CSGTTQADTEAFF
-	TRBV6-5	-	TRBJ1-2	TGTGCCAGCAGGGACAGCGCTTCCTATGGCTACACCTTC	CASRDSASYGYTF
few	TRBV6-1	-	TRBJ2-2	TGTGCCAGCAGGTCCAGGGTCCCCGGACAGAGAAACACCGGGGAGCTGTTTTTT	CASRSRVPGQRNTGELFF